Below, 27 T cell receptor beta chains from the same sample are listed, as sequenced in a study of blood T cell repertoires in COVID-19. Assay: immunoSEQ multiplex PCR; the TCRdb copy retains only in-frame clones and omits some. The sample holds more than 300,000 clones, 70% to 90% seen once. The sequenced sample was PBMCs or T cells enriched from blood (not recorded which). The receptors derive from a woman aged 18-29 years who had recovered from COVID-19.

This chain links TRBV19 with TRBJ1-5; TRBD1 agrees at 10 bases. The V gene's germline CDR1 is LNHDA and CDR2 SQIVND (reference sequence). V was pared by 7 bases and J by 5 bases, with 14 bases of the junction left unmatched. The CDR3 loop spans 17 amino acids. In nucleotides, the CDR3 is TGTGCCAGTAACACCATAGCCGGGACAGGGGAGGATCAGCCCCAGCATTTT. Encoded protein: CASNTIAGTGEDQPQHF. The variable domain in full, with the rest retrieved from reference TRBV19 and TRBJ1-5, is DGGITQSPKYLFRKEGQNVTLSCEQNLNHDAMYWYRQDPGQGLRLIYYSQIVNDFQKGDIAEGYSVSREKKESFPLTVTSAQKNPTAFYLCASNTIAGTGEDQPQHFGDGTRLSIL.

V gene TRBV28 combines with J gene TRBJ1-1; a weak D match, TRBD1 (6 bases). Trimming shortened V by 3 bases and J by 4 bases, and 15 bases separated the two germline ends. The CDR3 loop spans 15 amino acids. The V gene's germline CDR1 is MDHEN and CDR2 SYDVKM. This chain's CDR3 is CASSFFQGLVTEAFF. The CDR3 nucleotides are TGTGCCAGCAGTTTTTTCCAGGGGTTGGTCACTGAAGCTTTCTTT.

The V and J genes are TRBV18 and TRBJ1-4, with TRBD1 matching over 8 bases. CDR3 length: 15 residues. V lost 3 bases to trimming and J lost 7 bases; unmatched junction nucleotides: 7. CDR1 is KGHSH and CDR2 is LQKENI in the germline V gene. The DNA for the CDR3 is TGTGCCAGCTCACCGAGTGGACAGGGTGGTGAAAAACTGTTTTTT. Its protein is CASSPSGQGGEKLFF.

CDR3 amino acids: CASSQDLVPPGNQPQHF. The CDR3 DNA reads TGCGCCAGCAGCCAAGATCTGGTGCCCCCGGGCAATCAGCCCCAGCATTTT. The chain carries TRBV4-3 and TRBJ1-5; D is uncertain. The CDR3 spans 17 residues. The germline CDR1 and CDR2 sequences are LGHNA and YSLEER. V was trimmed by 0 bases and J by 2 bases, leaving 14 bases between them.

The rearrangement uses TRBV7-2 and TRBJ2-7; unclear D gene. Germline lookup yields CDR1 SGHTA and CDR2 FQGNSA. The V and J ends lost 3 bases and 2 bases respectively, with 14 bases between them. The CDR3 consists of 15 residues. The CDR3 DNA reads as TGTGCCAGCAGCTTGGCCGCGAGAGGTCCCTACGAGCAGTACTTC. Residues: CASSLAARGPYEQYF. Combining the CDR3 with reference TRBV7-2 and TRBJ2-7 gives the whole variable domain GAGVSQSPSNKVTEKGKDVELRCDPISGHTALYWYRQSLGQGLEFLIYFQGNSAPDKSGLPSDRFSAERTGGSVSTLTIQRTQQEDSAVYLCASSLAARGPYEQYFGPGTRLTVT.

The chain couples TRBV7-9 to TRBJ1-1; D is perhaps TRBD1 (6 bases). There are 14 residues in the CDR3. CDR1 SEHNR and CDR2 FQNEAQ come from the germline V gene (reference sequence). Trimming took 5 bases from V and 5 from J, leaving 15 bases between them. The CDR3 DNA sequence: TGTGCCAGCAGCCCATGGACAGATCAAACTGAAGCTTTCTTT. This gives the protein CASSPWTDQTEAFF. The complete variable domain, with remaining parts taken from reference TRBV7-9 and TRBJ1-1, reads DTGVSQNPRHKITKRGQNVTFRCDPISEHNRLYWYRQTLGQGPEFLTYFQNEAQLEKSRLLSDRFSAERPKGSFSTLEIQRTEQGDSAMYLCASSPWTDQTEAFFGQGTRLTVV.

As for this clone: Other DNA variants within this sample encode the same CDR3. CDR3 bases: TGTGCCTGGAGTGTCCTCAGGGACTATGGCTACACCTTC. This gives the protein CAWSVLRDYGYTF. The chain joins TRBV30 to TRBJ1-2; D is perhaps TRBD1 (5 bases). This CDR3 is built from 13 residues. V was pared by 0 bases and J by 3 bases, with 8 bases between. Per the germline V gene, CDR1 is GTSNPN and CDR2 is SVGIG (reference sequence). Looking up the rest from reference TRBV30 and TRBJ1-2 gives the full variable domain: SQTIHQWPATLVQPVGSPLSLECTVEGTSNPNLYWYRQAAGRGLQLLFYSVGIGQISSEVPQNLSASRPQDRQFILSSKKLLLSDSGFYLCAWSVLRDYGYTFGSGTRLTVV.

The V gene is TRBV7-2, the J gene TRBJ1-3, with TRBD1 matching 8 bases. This CDR3 spans 16 amino acids. V lost 0 bases and J lost 3; bases outside the gene matches: 4. Germline loops: CDR1 SGHTA, CDR2 FQGNSA. In DNA, the CDR3 is TGTGCCAGCAGCTTAGCCCCCAGGGGGCTTGGAAACACCATATATTTT. Residues: CASSLAPRGLGNTIYF.

The CDR3 region is CASSLVTGANTGELFF. The CDR3 region has the DNA TGTGCCAGCAGCCTAGTTACAGGGGCGAACACCGGGGAGCTGTTTTTT. This sequence joins TRBV11-3 and TRBJ2-2; 7 bases agree with TRBD1. The CDR3 loop spans 16 amino acids. The trim removed 5 bases at V and 0 bases at J, leaving 6 bases unmatched. From germline, CDR1 is SGHNT and CDR2 YENEEA. Using reference TRBV11-3 and TRBJ2-2 for the parts outside the CDR3, the full variable domain is EAGVVQSPRYKIIEKKQPVAFWCNPISGHNTLYWYLQNLGQGPELLIRYENEEAVDDSQLPKDRFSAERLKGVDSTLKIQPAELGDSAVYLCASSLVTGANTGELFFGEGSRLTVL.

The CDR3 DNA follows: TGTGCCAGCAGCTTAGAAGGGGGTAACGGGGAGCTGTTTTTT. Encoded protein: CASSLEGGNGELFF. The V call is TRBV7-3, the J call TRBJ2-2; D might be TRBD1 (6 bases). Per the germline V gene, CDR1 is SGHTA and CDR2 is FQGTGA. The CDR3 runs 14 residues. Trimming left V 2 bases short and J 7 bases short, with 11 bases between.

The rearrangement joins TRBV5-5 to TRBJ1-1, with D maybe TRBD1 (6 bases). This CDR3 has 14 amino acids. Germline V gives CDR1 SGHKS, CDR2 YYEKEE (reference sequence). Deletions cut 4 bases from V and 0 bases from J, with 10 bases between. The CDR3 loop reads CASSGGALNTEAFF. The DNA for the CDR3 is TGTGCCAGCAGCGGGGGGGCTCTGAACACTGAAGCTTTCTTT.

The chain links TRBV29-1 to TRBJ1-5, with TRBD1 matching over 9 bases. The CDR3 contains 15 residues. J gave up 1 base and V 4 bases, and 5 bases lay outside the gene matches. Germline V gene lookup returns CDR1 SQVTM and CDR2 ANQGSEA. As DNA, the CDR3 is TGCAGCGTTGGGGGGACAGGGACCAGCAATCAGCCCCAGCATTTT. It encodes CSVGGTGTSNQPQHF.

This chain uses TRBV6-2 or TRBV6-3 with TRBJ1-2, with D tentatively TRBD1 (5 bases). The CDR3 length is 14 residues. V was trimmed by 2 bases and J by 0 bases, leaving 7 bases between them. CDR1 MNHEY and CDR2 SVGEGT come from the germline V gene. CDR3 amino acids: CASSYGGSNYGYTF. CDR3 DNA: TGTGCCAGCAGTTACGGGGGGTCTAACTATGGCTACACCTTC.

This clone has a single count. The same CDR3 also results from other DNA sequences found in this sample. This chain joins TRBV30 and TRBJ1-2; D ambiguous. The V gene lost 0 bases and the J gene lost 4 bases, with 9 bases spanning the gap. CDR1 and CDR2 from the germline V gene are GTSNPN and SVGIG (reference sequence). CDR3 length: 13 amino acids. CDR3 residues: CAWSVGGGYGYTF. DNA of the CDR3: TGTGCCTGGAGTGTTGGAGGAGGCTATGGCTACACCTTC.

The genes are TRBV27 and TRBJ2-7, with 9 bases aligning to TRBD1. The CDR3 is made up of 15 amino acids. The J segment lost 7 bases and the V segment lost 5 bases, leaving 12 bases of the junction unmatched. Germline V lookup: CDR1 MNHEY, CDR2 SMNVEV (reference sequence). The CDR3 loop reads CASSATTGGAGEQYF. The DNA for the CDR3 is TGTGCCAGCAGTGCCACAACAGGGGGCGCGGGGGAGCAGTACTTC.

The chain uses TRBV5-1 and TRBJ1-5, with D perhaps matching TRBD1 (6 bases). The CDR3 is made up of 15 amino acids. V lost 2 bases and J lost 2, with 11 bases in between. The germline V gene encodes CDR1 SGHRS and CDR2 YFSETQ. The CDR3 sequence: CASSLTGLGNQPQHF. The DNA for the CDR3 is TGCGCCAGCAGCTTAACAGGGCTTGGCAATCAGCCCCAGCATTTT.

The V call is TRBV9, the J call TRBJ1-5, with D perhaps matching TRBD1 (6 bases). The germline gives CDR1 SGDLS, CDR2 YYNGEE. The CDR3 is 17 residues long. Trimming took 4 bases from V and 3 from J, leaving 20 bases between them. In nucleotides, the CDR3 is TGTGCCAGCAGCCCCGGACAGCTTTTTGATGACAATCAGCCCCAGCATTTT. Translated, it gives CASSPGQLFDDNQPQHF.

This CDR3 is CASRGRGNQPQHF. The CDR3 DNA reads as TGTGCCAGCAGGGGAAGGGGCAATCAGCCCCAGCATTTT. The chain joins TRBV19 to TRBJ1-5, with a weak D call TRBD1 (6 bases). V lost 9 bases to trimming and J lost 2 bases, with 11 bases between them. The CDR3 contains 13 residues. The V gene's germline CDR1 is LNHDA and CDR2 SQIVND (reference sequence).

This clone was detected once. The chain uses TRBV5-6 and TRBJ2-2, with D maybe TRBD2 (5 bases). The CDR3 extends over 15 amino acids. The germline V gene has CDR1 SGHDT and CDR2 YYEEEE. V lost 2 bases, J lost 4 bases, and 12 bases lay in between. As DNA, the CDR3 is TGTGCCAGCAGCTTTCGGACGGGAACCACCGGGGAGCTGTTTTTT. Its translation: CASSFRTGTTGELFF.

The chain carries TRBV5-1 and TRBJ1-1; no reliable D call. The CDR3 runs 15 residues. V lost 4 bases, J lost 3 bases, and 16 bases lay in between. Germline lookup yields CDR1 SGHRS and CDR2 YFSETQ. Here the CDR3 DNA reads TGCGCCAGCAGCACCTCTCCTATGAGGGACACTGAAGCTTTCTTT. The encoded protein is CASSTSPMRDTEAFF.

The chain carries TRBV6-5 and TRBJ2-7, with D hard to call. Trimming cost V 2 bases and J 3 bases, with 14 bases left between them. The germline CDR1 and CDR2 sequences are MNHEY and SVGAGI. The CDR3 sequence is 15 residues long. CDR3 residues: CASSYHPRPDYEQYF. CDR3 nucleotide sequence: TGTGCCAGCAGTTACCATCCCCGTCCAGACTACGAGCAGTACTTC.

The V gene is TRBV28, the J gene TRBJ2-1; weak D call: TRBD1 (5 bases). Germline CDR1 MDHEN, CDR2 SYDVKM. The CDR3 has 14 amino acids. V was cut by 6 bases and J by 3 bases, with 12 bases left in between. The CDR3 DNA is TGTGCCAGCAGGGTGGTCACAGGCTACAATGAGCAGTTCTTC. This gives the protein CASRVVTGYNEQFF.

J is TRBJ1-2 and V is TRBV4-1; no clear D. Germline CDR1 reads MGHRA; CDR2 reads YSYEKL. With 4 bases removed from V and 4 bases from J, the gap between germline ends came to 4 bases. The CDR3 extends over 11 amino acids. As DNA, the CDR3 is TGCGCCAGCAGCCGAGGCTATGGCTACACCTTC. Translating gives CASSRGYGYTF.

The V call is TRBV4-1, the J call TRBJ1-1, with D unresolved. The CDR3 sequence is 17 residues long. CDR1 and CDR2 from the germline V gene are MGHRA and YSYEKL. V was shortened by 4 bases and J by 0 bases, with 18 bases between the two germline ends. The CDR3, as DNA: TGCGCCAGCAGCCCAAACCGGGAGCCCGGAATGAACACTGAAGCTTTCTTT. This translates into CASSPNREPGMNTEAFF.

The V call is TRBV30, the J call TRBJ1-1; tentatively, D is TRBD1 (6 bases). V was pared by 5 bases and J by 5 bases, with 15 bases between. Germline V gives CDR1 GTSNPN, CDR2 SVGIG (reference sequence). The CDR3 is 13 amino acids. This chain's CDR3 is CAWRTGYGTEAFF. DNA for the CDR3: TGTGCCTGGCGTACAGGGTATGGTACTGAAGCTTTCTTT.

V is TRBV5-4 and J is TRBJ1-6, with unresolved D. CDR3 length: 16 residues. Trimming left V 2 bases short and J 8 bases short, with 17 bases between. Germline values: CDR1 SGHNT, CDR2 YYREEE (reference sequence). The CDR3 region is CASSFGPRTQDSPLHF. DNA for the CDR3: TGTGCCAGCAGCTTTGGGCCCCGGACTCAGGATTCACCCCTCCACTTT.

J is TRBJ1-3 and V is TRBV4-1; TRBD1 agrees at 7 bases. The V segment lost 3 bases and the J segment 2 bases; nucleotides outside the gene matches: 4. The CDR3 length is 15 residues. Germline CDR1 and CDR2: MGHRA and YSYEKL. This CDR3 reads CASSQDGTAGNTIYF. The CDR3 coding sequence is TGCGCCAGCAGCCAGGACGGGACAGCTGGAAACACCATATATTTT.